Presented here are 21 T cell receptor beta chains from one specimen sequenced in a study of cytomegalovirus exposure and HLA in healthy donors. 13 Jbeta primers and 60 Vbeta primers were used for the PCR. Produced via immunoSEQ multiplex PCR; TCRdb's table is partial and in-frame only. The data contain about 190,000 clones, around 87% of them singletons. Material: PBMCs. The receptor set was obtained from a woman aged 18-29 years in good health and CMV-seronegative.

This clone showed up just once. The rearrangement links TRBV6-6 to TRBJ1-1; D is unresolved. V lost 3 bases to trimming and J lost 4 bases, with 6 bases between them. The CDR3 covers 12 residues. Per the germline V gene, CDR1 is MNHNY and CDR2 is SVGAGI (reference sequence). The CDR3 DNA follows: TGTGCCAGCAGTTATCTAGGCACTGAAGCTTTCTTT. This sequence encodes CASSYLGTEAFF.

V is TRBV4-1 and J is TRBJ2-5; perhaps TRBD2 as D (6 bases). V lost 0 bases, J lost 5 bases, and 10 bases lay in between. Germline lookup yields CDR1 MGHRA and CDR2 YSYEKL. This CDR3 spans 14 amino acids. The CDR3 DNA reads TGCGCCAGCAGCCAAGAACGGCGGGGTGAGACCCAGTACTTC. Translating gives CASSQERRGETQYF.

CDR3 bases: TGTGCCAGCAGCACTCTAGCGGGGTGGGCCTACGAGCAGTACTTC. The encoded protein is CASSTLAGWAYEQYF. The J gene is TRBJ2-7, the V gene TRBV27; TRBD2 aligns across 9 bases. V trimming: 6 bases; J trimming: 2 bases; junction bases outside the gene matches: 8. CDR1 and CDR2 (germline): MNHEY, SMNVEV (reference sequence). This CDR3 has 15 amino acids.

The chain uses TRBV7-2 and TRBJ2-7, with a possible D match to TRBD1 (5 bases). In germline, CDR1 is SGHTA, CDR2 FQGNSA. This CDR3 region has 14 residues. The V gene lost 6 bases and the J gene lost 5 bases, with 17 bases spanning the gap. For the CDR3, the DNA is TGTGCCAGCAGTAACCCCCAGGGTCCCAACGAGCAGTACTTC. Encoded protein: CASSNPQGPNEQYF. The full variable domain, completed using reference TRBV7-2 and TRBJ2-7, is GAGVSQSPSNKVTEKGKDVELRCDPISGHTALYWYRQSLGQGLEFLIYFQGNSAPDKSGLPSDRFSAERTGGSVSTLTIQRTQQEDSAVYLCASSNPQGPNEQYFGPGTRLTVT.

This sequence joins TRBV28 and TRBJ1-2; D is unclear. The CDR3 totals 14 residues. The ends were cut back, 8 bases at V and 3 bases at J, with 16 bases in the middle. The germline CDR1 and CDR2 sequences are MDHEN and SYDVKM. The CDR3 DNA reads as TGTGCCAGCTCGATTCCAAGGGAGGACTATGGCTACACCTTC. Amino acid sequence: CASSIPREDYGYTF.

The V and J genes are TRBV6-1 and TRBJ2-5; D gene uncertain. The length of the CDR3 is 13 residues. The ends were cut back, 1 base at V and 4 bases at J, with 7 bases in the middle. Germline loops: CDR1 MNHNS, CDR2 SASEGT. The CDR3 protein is CASSEVWAETQYF. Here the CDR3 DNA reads TGTGCCAGCAGTGAAGTCTGGGCAGAGACCCAGTACTTC.

The CDR3 is CASIDFTGELFF. The CDR3 DNA reads TGTGCCAGCATCGACTTCACCGGGGAGCTGTTTTTT. V and J are TRBV6-5 and TRBJ2-2; D is ambiguous. The germline V gene encodes CDR1 MNHEY and CDR2 SVGAGI. Trimming removed 7 bases from V and 4 bases from J, with 7 bases in between. There are 12 residues in the CDR3.

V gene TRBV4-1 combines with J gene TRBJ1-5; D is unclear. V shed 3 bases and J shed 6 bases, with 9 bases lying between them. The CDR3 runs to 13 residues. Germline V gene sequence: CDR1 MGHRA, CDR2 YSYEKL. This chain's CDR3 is CASSHDTGQPQHF. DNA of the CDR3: TGCGCCAGCAGCCACGATACGGGTCAGCCCCAGCATTTT.

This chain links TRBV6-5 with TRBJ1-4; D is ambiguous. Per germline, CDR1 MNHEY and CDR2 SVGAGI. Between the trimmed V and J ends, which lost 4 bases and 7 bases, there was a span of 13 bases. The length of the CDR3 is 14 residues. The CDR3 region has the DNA TGTGCCAGCAGTTCGGGCAGAGGGCGTGAAAAACTGTTTTTT. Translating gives CASSSGRGREKLFF.

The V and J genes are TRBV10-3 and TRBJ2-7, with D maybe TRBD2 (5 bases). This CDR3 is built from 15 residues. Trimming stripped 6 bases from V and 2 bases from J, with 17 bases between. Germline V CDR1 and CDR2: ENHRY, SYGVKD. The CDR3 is CAISSDSLLPYEQYF. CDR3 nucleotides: TGTGCCATCAGCTCGGACTCCCTGCTCCCCTACGAGCAGTACTTC.

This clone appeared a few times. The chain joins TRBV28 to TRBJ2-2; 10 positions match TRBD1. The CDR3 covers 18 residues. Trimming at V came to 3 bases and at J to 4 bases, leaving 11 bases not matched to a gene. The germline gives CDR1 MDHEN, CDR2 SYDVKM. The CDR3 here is CASSFSGEDRGGTGELFF. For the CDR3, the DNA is TGTGCCAGCAGTTTTAGTGGGGAGGACAGGGGGGGCACCGGGGAGCTGTTTTTT. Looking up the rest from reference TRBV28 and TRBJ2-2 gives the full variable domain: DVKVTQSSRYLVKRTGEKVFLECVQDMDHENMFWYRQDPGLGLRLIYFSYDVKMKEKGDIPEGYSVSREKKERFSLILESASTNQTSMYLCASSFSGEDRGGTGELFFGEGSRLTVL.

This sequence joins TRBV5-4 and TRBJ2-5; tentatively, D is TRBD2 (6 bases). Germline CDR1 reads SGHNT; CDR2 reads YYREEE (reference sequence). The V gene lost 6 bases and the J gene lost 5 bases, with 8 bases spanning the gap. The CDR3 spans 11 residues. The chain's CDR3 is CASTRGETQYF. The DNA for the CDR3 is TGTGCCAGCACCCGGGGGGAGACCCAGTACTTC.

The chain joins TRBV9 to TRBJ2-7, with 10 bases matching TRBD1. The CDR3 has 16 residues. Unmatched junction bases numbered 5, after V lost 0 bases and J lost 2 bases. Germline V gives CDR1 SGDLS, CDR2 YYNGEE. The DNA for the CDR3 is TGTGCCAGCAGCGTAGCTGCGGGACAGGGGCCCTACGAGCAGTACTTC. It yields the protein CASSVAAGQGPYEQYF.

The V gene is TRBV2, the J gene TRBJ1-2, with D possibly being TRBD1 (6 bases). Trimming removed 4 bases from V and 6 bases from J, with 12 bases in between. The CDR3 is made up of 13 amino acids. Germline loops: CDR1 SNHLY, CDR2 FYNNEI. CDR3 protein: CASSARGRDGYTF. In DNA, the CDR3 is TGTGCCAGCAGTGCCAGGGGCAGGGATGGCTACACCTTC. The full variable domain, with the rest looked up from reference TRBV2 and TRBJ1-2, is EPEVTQTPSHQVTQMGQEVILRCVPISNHLYFYWYRQILGQKVEFLVSFYNNEISEKSEIFDDQFSVERPDGSNFTLKIRSTKLEDSAMYFCASSARGRDGYTFGSGTRLTVV.

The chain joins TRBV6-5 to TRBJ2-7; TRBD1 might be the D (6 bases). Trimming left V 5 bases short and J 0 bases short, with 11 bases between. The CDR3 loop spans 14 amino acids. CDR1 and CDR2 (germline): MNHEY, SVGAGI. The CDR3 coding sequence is TGTGCCAGCAGTGTACAGGGTTCCTCCTACGAGCAGTACTTC. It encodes CASSVQGSSYEQYF.

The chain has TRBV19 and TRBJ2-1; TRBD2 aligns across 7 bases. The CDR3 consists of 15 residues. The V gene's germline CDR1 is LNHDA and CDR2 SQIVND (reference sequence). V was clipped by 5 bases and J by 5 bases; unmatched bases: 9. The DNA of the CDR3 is TGTGCCAGTAGTTCCGGGACTACCCTTAACAATGAGCAGTTCTTC. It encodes CASSSGTTLNNEQFF.

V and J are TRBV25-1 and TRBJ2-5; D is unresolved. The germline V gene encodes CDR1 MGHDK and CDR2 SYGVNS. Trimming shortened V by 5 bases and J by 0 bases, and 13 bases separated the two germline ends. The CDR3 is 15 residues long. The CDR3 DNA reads TGTGCCAGCAGTTCCTCGACACCGTACCAAGAGACCCAGTACTTC. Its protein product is CASSSSTPYQETQYF. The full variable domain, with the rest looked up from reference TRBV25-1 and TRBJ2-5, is EADIYQTPRYLVIGTGKKITLECSQTMGHDKMYWYQQDPGMELHLIHYSYGVNSTEKGDLSSESTVSRIRTEHFPLTLESARPSHTSQYLCASSSSTPYQETQYFGPGTRLLVL.

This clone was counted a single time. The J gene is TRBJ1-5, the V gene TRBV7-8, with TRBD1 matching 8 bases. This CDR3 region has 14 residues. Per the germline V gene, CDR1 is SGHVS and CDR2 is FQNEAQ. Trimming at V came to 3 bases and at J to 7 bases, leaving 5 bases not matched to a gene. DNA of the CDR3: TGTGCCAGCAGCTTGGGACAGGTCTGGCAGCCCCAGCATTTT. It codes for CASSLGQVWQPQHF.

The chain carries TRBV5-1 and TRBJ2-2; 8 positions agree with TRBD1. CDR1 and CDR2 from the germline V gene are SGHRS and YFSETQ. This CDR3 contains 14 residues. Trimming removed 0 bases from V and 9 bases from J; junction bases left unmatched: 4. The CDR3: CASSLGQGPRELFF. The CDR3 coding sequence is TGCGCCAGCAGCTTGGGACAGGGGCCCAGGGAGCTGTTTTTT.

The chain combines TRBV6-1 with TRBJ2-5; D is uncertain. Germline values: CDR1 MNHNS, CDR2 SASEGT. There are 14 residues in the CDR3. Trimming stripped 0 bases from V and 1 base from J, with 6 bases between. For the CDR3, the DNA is TGTGCCAGCAGTGAAGCGGGCCTCCAAGAGACCCAGTACTTC. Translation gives CASSEAGLQETQYF.

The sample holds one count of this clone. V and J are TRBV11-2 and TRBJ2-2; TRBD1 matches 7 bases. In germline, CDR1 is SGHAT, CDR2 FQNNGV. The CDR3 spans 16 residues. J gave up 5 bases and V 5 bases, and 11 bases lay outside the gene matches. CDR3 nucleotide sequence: TGTGCCAGCAGCCACCCGGACAGGCGAAGGACCGGGGAGCTGTTTTTT. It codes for CASSHPDRRRTGELFF. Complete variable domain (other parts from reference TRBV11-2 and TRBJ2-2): EAGVAQSPRYKIIEKRQSVAFWCNPISGHATLYWYQQILGQGPKLLIQFQNNGVVDDSQLPKDRFSAERLKGVDSTLKIQPAKLEDSAVYLCASSHPDRRRTGELFFGEGSRLTVL.